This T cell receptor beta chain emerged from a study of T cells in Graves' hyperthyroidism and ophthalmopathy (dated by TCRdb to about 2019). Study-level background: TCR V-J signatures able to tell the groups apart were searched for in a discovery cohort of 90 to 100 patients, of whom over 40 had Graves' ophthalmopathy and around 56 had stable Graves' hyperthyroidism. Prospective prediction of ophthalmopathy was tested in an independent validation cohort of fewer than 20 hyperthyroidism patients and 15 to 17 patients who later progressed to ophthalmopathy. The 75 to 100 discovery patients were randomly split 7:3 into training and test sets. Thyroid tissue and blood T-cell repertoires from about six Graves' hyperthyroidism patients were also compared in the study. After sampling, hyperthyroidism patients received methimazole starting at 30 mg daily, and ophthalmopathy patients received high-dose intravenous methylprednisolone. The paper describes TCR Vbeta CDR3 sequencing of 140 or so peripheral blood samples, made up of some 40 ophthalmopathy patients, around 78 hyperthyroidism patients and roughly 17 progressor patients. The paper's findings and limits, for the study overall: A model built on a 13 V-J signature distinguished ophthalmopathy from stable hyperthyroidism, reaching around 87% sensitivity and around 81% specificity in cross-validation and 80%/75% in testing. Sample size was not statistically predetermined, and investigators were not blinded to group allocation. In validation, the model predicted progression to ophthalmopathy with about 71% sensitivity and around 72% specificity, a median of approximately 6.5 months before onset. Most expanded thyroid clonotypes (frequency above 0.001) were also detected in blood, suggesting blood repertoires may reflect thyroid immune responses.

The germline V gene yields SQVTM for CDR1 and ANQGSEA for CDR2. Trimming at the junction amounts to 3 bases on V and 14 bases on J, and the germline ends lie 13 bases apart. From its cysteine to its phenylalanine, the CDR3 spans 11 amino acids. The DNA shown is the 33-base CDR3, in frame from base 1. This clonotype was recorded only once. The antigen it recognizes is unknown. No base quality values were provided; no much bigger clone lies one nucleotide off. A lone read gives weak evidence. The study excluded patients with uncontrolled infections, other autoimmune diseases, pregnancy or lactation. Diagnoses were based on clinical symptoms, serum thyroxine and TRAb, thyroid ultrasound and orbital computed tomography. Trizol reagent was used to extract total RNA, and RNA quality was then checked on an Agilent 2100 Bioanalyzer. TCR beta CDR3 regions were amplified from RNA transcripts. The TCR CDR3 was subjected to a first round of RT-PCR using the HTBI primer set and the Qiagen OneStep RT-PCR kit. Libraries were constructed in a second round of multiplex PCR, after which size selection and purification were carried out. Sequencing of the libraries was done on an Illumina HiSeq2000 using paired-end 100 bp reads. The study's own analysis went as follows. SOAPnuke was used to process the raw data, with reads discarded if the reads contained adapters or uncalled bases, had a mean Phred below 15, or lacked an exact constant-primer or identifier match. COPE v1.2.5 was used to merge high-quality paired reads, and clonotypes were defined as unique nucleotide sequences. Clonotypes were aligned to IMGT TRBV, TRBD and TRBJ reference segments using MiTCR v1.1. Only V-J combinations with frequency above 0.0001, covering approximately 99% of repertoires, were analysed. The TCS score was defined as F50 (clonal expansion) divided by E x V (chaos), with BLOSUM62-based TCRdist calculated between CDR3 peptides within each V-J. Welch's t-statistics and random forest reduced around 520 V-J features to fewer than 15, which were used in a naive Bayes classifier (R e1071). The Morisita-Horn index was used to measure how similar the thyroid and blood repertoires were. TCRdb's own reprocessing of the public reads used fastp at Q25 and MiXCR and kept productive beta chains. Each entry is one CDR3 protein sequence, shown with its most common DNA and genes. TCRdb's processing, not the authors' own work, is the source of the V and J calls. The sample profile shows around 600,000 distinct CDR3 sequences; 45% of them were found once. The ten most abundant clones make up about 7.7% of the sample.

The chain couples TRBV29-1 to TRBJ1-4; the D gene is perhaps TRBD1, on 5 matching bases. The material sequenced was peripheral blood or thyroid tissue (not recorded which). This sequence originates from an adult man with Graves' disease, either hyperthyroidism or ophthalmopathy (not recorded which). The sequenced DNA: TGCAGCGTTGAGGGATTTCGGGGGCTGTTTTTT. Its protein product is CSVEGFRGLFF.